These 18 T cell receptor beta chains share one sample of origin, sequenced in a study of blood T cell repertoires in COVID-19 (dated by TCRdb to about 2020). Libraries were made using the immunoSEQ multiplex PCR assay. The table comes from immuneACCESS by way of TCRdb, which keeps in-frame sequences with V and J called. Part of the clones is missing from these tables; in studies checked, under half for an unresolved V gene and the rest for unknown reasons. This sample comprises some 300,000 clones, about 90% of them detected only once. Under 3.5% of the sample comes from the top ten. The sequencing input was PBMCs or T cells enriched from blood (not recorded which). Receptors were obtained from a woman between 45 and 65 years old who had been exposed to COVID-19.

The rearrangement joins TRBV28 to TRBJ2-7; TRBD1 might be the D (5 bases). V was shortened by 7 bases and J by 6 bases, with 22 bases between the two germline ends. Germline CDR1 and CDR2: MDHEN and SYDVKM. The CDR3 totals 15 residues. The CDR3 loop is CASIPAGRAAREQYF. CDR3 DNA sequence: TGTGCCAGCATCCCGGCCGGCAGGGCTGCCCGCGAGCAGTACTTC.

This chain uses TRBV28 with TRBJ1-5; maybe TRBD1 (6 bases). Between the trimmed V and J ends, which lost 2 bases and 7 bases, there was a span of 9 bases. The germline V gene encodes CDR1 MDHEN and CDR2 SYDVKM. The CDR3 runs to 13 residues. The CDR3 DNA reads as TGTGCCAGCAGTTTAGACAGGTCCCAGCCCCAGCATTTT. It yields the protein CASSLDRSQPQHF.

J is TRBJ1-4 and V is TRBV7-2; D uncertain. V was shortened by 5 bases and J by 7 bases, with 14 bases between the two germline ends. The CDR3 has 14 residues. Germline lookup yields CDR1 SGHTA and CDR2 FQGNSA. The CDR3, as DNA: TGTGCCAGCAGCCCGGCGGCGGGCAGTGAAAAACTGTTTTTT. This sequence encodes CASSPAAGSEKLFF.

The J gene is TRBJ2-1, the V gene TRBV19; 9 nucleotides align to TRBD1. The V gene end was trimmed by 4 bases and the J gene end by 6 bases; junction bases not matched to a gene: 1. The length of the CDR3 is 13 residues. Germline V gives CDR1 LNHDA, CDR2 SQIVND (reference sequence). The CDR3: CASSRQGGNEQFF. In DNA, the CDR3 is TGTGCCAGTAGTAGACAGGGGGGCAATGAGCAGTTCTTC.

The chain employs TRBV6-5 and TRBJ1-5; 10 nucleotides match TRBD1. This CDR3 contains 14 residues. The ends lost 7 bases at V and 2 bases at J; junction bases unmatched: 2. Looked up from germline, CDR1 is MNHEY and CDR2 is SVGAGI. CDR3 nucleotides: TGTGCCAGCAAAGGGACAGGGGGCAATCAGCCCCAGCATTTT. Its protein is CASKGTGGNQPQHF.

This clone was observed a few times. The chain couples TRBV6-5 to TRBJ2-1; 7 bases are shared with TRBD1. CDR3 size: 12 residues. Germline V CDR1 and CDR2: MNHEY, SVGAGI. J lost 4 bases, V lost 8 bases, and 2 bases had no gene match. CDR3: CASVQGYNEQFF. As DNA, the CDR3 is TGTGCCAGCGTACAGGGGTACAATGAGCAGTTCTTC.

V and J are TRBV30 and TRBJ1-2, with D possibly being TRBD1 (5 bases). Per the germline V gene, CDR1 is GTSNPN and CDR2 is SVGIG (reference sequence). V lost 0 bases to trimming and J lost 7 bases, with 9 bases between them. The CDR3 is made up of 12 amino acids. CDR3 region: CAWSVGVFGYTF. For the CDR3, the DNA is TGTGCCTGGAGTGTAGGGGTATTTGGCTACACCTTC.

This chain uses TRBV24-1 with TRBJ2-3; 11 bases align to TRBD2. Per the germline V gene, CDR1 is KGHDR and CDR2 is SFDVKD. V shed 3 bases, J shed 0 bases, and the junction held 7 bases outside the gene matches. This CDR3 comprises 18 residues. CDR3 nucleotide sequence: TGTGCCACCAGTGATCGGGGACTAGCGGAATCTAGCACAGATACGCAGTATTTT. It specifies CATSDRGLAESSTDTQYF.

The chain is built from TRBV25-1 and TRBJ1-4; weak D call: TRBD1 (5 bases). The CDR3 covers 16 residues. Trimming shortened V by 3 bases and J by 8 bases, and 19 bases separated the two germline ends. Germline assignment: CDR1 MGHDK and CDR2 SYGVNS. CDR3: CASSDGSGLWIEKLFF. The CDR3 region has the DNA TGTGCCAGCAGTGACGGGTCGGGACTATGGATAGAAAAACTGTTTTTT.

The CDR3 spells CASSFQPGLNTEAFF. Here the CDR3 DNA reads TGTGCCAGCAGTTTTCAACCGGGATTGAACACTGAAGCTTTCTTT. The V and J genes are TRBV28 and TRBJ1-1, with unresolved D. The CDR3 has 15 amino acids. Germline V gene sequence: CDR1 MDHEN, CDR2 SYDVKM. Trimming stripped 3 bases from V and 0 bases from J, with 11 bases between.

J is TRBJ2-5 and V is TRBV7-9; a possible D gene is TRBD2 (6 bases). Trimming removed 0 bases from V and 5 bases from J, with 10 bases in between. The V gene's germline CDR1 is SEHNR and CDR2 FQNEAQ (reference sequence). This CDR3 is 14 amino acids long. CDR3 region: CASSLATSRETQYF. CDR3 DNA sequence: TGTGCCAGCAGCTTAGCCACTAGCCGGGAGACCCAGTACTTC. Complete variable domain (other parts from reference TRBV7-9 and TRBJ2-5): DTGVSQNPRHKITKRGQNVTFRCDPISEHNRLYWYRQTLGQGPEFLTYFQNEAQLEKSRLLSDRFSAERPKGSFSTLEIQRTEQGDSAMYLCASSLATSRETQYFGPGTRLLVL.

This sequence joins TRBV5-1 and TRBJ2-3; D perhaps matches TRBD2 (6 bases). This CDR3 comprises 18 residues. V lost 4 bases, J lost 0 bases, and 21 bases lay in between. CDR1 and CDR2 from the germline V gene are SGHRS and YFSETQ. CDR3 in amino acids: CASSHWPGGNISTDTQYF. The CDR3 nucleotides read TGCGCCAGCAGCCATTGGCCCGGGGGAAATATTAGCACAGATACGCAGTATTTT.

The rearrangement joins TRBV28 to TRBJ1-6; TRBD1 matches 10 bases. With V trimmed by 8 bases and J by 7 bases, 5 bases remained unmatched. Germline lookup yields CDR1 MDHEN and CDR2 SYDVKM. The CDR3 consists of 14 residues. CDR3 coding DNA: TGTGCCAGCGGGGACAGGGGAGGCAATTCACCCCTCCACTTT. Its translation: CASGDRGGNSPLHF. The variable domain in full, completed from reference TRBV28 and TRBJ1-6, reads DVKVTQSSRYLVKRTGEKVFLECVQDMDHENMFWYRQDPGLGLRLIYFSYDVKMKEKGDIPEGYSVSREKKERFSLILESASTNQTSMYLCASGDRGGNSPLHFGNGTRLTVT.

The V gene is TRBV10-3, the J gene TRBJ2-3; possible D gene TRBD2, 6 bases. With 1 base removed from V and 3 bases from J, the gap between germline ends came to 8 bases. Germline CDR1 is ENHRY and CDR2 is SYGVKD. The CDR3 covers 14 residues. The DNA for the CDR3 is TGTGCCATCAGTGAGTGGGACTTTACAGATACGCAGTATTTT. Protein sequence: CAISEWDFTDTQYF.

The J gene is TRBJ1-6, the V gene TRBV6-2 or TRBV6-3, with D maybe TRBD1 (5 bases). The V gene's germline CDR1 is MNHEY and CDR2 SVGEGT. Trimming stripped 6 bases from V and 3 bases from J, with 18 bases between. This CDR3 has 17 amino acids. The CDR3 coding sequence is TGTGCCAGCAGACCTCGGGAGGGGCGAAACTATAATTCACCCCTCCACTTT. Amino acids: CASRPREGRNYNSPLHF.

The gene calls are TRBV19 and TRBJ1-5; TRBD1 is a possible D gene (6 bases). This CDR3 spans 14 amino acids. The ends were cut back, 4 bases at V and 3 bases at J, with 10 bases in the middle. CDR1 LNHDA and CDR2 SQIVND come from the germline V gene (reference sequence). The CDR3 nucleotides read TGTGCCAGTAGTACTACAGGGATCAATCAGCCCCAGCATTTT. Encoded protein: CASSTTGINQPQHF.

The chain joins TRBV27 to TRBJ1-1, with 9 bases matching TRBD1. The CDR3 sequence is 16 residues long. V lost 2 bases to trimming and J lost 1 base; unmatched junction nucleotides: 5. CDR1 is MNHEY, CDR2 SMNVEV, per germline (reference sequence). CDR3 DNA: TGTGCCAGCAGTTTAATCAGGGGACAGGGGAACACTGAAGCTTTCTTT. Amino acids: CASSLIRGQGNTEAFF.

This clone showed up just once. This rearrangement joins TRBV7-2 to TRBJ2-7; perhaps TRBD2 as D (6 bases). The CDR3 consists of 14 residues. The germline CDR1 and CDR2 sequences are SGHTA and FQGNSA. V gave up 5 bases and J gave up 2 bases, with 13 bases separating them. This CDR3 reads CASSPVGGTYEQYF. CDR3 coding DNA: TGTGCCAGCAGCCCAGTTGGGGGGACCTACGAGCAGTACTTC.